The 8 T cell receptor beta chains below all came from one sample that was sequenced in a study of blood T cell repertoires in COVID-19. The table came from immunoSEQ multiplex PCR; TCRdb's copy has only in-frame clones and leaves some out. The data hold approximately 280,000 clones, with roughly 85% observed a single time. The sequenced sample was peripheral blood. All receptors come from a man aged 50 to 59 with active or convalescent COVID-19.

The chain has TRBV18 and TRBJ2-5; 8 bases match TRBD1. This CDR3 is 14 amino acids long. The J segment lost 5 bases and the V segment lost 2 bases, leaving 4 bases of the junction unmatched. Germline V gene sequence: CDR1 KGHSH, CDR2 LQKENI. The CDR3 DNA sequence: TGTGCCAGCTCACCAGGGGACAGGAAGGAGACCCAGTACTTC. Translating it yields CASSPGDRKETQYF.

This chain uses TRBV25-1 with TRBJ1-2, with TRBD1 matching over 7 bases. The junction had 11 bases not matched to a gene; V was cut back by 6 bases and J by 4 bases. Germline CDR1 is MGHDK and CDR2 is SYGVNS. This CDR3 is 15 amino acids long. CDR3 region: CASSQTGISTYGYTF. CDR3 coding DNA: TGTGCCAGCAGCCAGACAGGGATCAGTACCTATGGCTACACCTTC.

The chain has TRBV19 and TRBJ1-5; D perhaps matches TRBD1 (5 bases). V was shortened by 5 bases and J by 3 bases, with 14 bases between the two germline ends. This CDR3 contains 15 residues. Germline V CDR1 and CDR2: LNHDA, SQIVND (reference sequence). CDR3 nucleotide sequence: TGTGCCAGTAGTCCCAGGGCCGGCGTCAATCAGCCCCAGCATTTT. It is translated as CASSPRAGVNQPQHF.

A single count supports this clone. The chain combines TRBV7-6 with TRBJ2-3, with TRBD2 matching over 8 bases. Germline V gene lookup returns CDR1 SGHVS and CDR2 FNYEAQ. With 7 bases clipped from V and 1 base from J, the junction kept 13 bases outside the gene matches. The CDR3 spans 17 residues. The CDR3 loop is CASTGSRTSKGTDTQYF. CDR3 sequence (DNA): TGTGCCAGCACTGGAAGTCGGACTAGCAAAGGCACAGATACGCAGTATTTT. Combining the CDR3 with reference TRBV7-6 and TRBJ2-3 gives the whole variable domain GAGVSQSPRYKVTKRGQDVALRCDPISGHVSLYWYRQALGQGPEFLTYFNYEAQQDKSGLPNDRFSAERPEGSISTLTIQRTEQRDSAMYRCASTGSRTSKGTDTQYFGPGTRLTVL.

The CDR3 DNA reads TGTGCCAGCAGCGCTCTACAGGGGGCCAACACTGAAGCTTTCTTT. This gives the protein CASSALQGANTEAFF. This rearrangement joins TRBV9 to TRBJ1-1, with TRBD1 identical over 9 bases. CDR1 is SGDLS, CDR2 YYNGEE, per germline. Germline trimming cut 3 bases from V and 2 bases from J; bases unmatched to any gene: 5. This CDR3 spans 15 amino acids.

This clone was observed a few times. This chain uses TRBV19 with TRBJ1-2; D may be TRBD1 (5 bases). The CDR3 sequence is 14 residues long. The germline V gene encodes CDR1 LNHDA and CDR2 SQIVND (reference sequence). V lost 2 bases and J lost 0, with 7 bases in between. The CDR3 is CASSIQGTNYGYTF. Here the CDR3 DNA reads TGTGCCAGTAGTATACAGGGAACTAACTATGGCTACACCTTC.

V usage is TRBV7-2 and J usage is TRBJ2-1; 8 nucleotides agree with TRBD1. V gave up 5 bases and J gave up 4 bases; unmatched junction bases: 7. The CDR3 covers 15 residues. Germline CDR1 is SGHTA and CDR2 is FQGNSA. The CDR3 bases are TGTGCCAGCAGCCCAGGACAGGGAACATACAATGAGCAGTTCTTC. This gives the protein CASSPGQGTYNEQFF.

J is TRBJ2-7 and V is TRBV11-2, with D tentatively TRBD1 (6 bases). CDR3 size: 15 residues. The V gene's germline CDR1 is SGHAT and CDR2 FQNNGV. Trimming cost V 0 bases and J 3 bases, with 12 bases left between them. CDR3 loop: CASSLDGGLNYEQYF. DNA for the CDR3: TGTGCCAGCAGCTTAGATGGGGGCTTAAACTACGAGCAGTACTTC.